A selection of T cell receptor beta chains follows, all from one sample in a study of T cells in localized non-small cell lung cancer. Clones were read by immunoSEQ multiplex PCR, and TCRdb kept only the in-frame ones, dropping some. The table records 72,000 or so clones, less than 90% of them present only once. The specimen was peripheral blood, collected before any cancer treatment. These receptor sequences come from a male donor at least 60 years old with stage III squamous cell lung carcinoma. CDR3s include the opening cysteine and the closing phenylalanine or tryptophan. D genes are given only for firm matches. Expanded clones get a size class; other rows say once, few or many, or leave the size out.

size: NA; V: TRBV12-5; J: TRBJ2-3; D: NA; DNA: TGTGCTAGTGGTCCATATATCACTACAGATACGCAGTATTTT; CDR3: CASGPYITTDTQYF
size: NA; V: TRBV7-2; J: TRBJ2-7; D: NA; DNA: TGTGCCAGCAGCTTATCCGGGGGGCAGTACGAGCAGTACTTC; CDR3: CASSLSGGQYEQYF
size: NA; V: TRBV19; J: TRBJ1-1; D: TRBD1; DNA: TGTGCCAGTACCATGGGCGGGACAGGGGTACGCACTGAAGCTTTCTTT; CDR3: CASTMGGTGVRTEAFF
size: NA; V: TRBV9; J: TRBJ1-4; D: NA; DNA: TGTGCCAGCAGCGTAGAGGGCACGCGTAATGAAAAACTGTTTTTT; CDR3: CASSVEGTRNEKLFF
size: NA; V: TRBV6-6; J: TRBJ1-1; D: NA; DNA: TGTGCCAGCAGTTACTCCCAGGTGGGCACTGAAGCTTTCTTT; CDR3: CASSYSQVGTEAFF
size: few; V: TRBV19; J: TRBJ2-3; D: NA; DNA: TGTGCCAGTAGATTGACTCCAGGTTCCGGCACAGATACGCAGTATTTT; CDR3: CASRLTPGSGTDTQYF
size: NA; V: TRBV10-3; J: TRBJ2-1; D: TRBD2; DNA: TGTGCCATCAGTGAAGGCGGGGGGGCAGGTGAGCAGTTCTTC; CDR3: CAISEGGGAGEQFF
size: NA; V: TRBV29-1; J: TRBJ2-7; D: NA; DNA: TGCAGCGTTGGAGCAGGGTTAGGCCGAGAGCAGTACTTC; CDR3: CSVGAGLGREQYF
size: NA; V: TRBV29-1; J: TRBJ2-1; D: NA; DNA: TGCAGCGTTGAAGATCAGAGCCCCCGCAATGAGCAGTTCTTC; CDR3: CSVEDQSPRNEQFF
size: NA; V: TRBV7-9; J: TRBJ2-7; D: TRBD1; DNA: TGTGCCAGCAGCTTACAGGGGGCTTCCTACGAGCAGTACTTC; CDR3: CASSLQGASYEQYF
size: NA; V: TRBV6-5; J: TRBJ1-2; D: TRBD1; DNA: TGTGCCAGCAGTTACTCGAGACAGGGGGCGAATGGCTACACCTTC; CDR3: CASSYSRQGANGYTF
size: NA; V: TRBV10-1; J: TRBJ1-1; D: NA; DNA: TGCGCCAGCAGTTCCACACGCCGCGGGATTGGGACTGAAGCTTTCTTT; CDR3: CASSSTRRGIGTEAFF
size: NA; V: TRBV6-6; J: TRBJ1-2; D: TRBD1; DNA: TGTGCCAGCAGCGGACAGGGGGCTGGCGGCTACACCTTC; CDR3: CASSGQGAGGYTF
size: once; V: TRBV18; J: TRBJ1-2; D: TRBD1; DNA: TGTGCCAGCTCACCCAGACAGGGTGCCGACTATGGCTACACCTTC; CDR3: CASSPRQGADYGYTF
size: NA; V: TRBV9; J: TRBJ1-1; D: NA; DNA: TGTGCCAGCAGCGTAGCGGGCAGGGGAGCTGACACTGAAGCTTTCTTT; CDR3: CASSVAGRGADTEAFF
size: NA; V: TRBV19; J: TRBJ1-2; D: TRBD1; DNA: TGTGCCAGCAAGTACACACAGGGGACCGCTAACTATGGCTACACCTTC; CDR3: CASKYTQGTANYGYTF
size: once; V: TRBV4-1; J: TRBJ2-2; D: NA; DNA: TGCGCCAGCAGCCAAGTGGTCAGGGTGGCCGGGGAGCTGTTTTTT; CDR3: CASSQVVRVAGELFF
size: NA; V: TRBV7-2; J: TRBJ1-1; D: NA; DNA: TGTGCCAGCAGGCTTAACAGCGTGAACACTGAAGCTTTCTTT; CDR3: CASRLNSVNTEAFF
size: NA; V: TRBV2; J: TRBJ2-1; D: NA; DNA: TGTGCCAGCCTCAATGGACGGTCCATACCCTACAATGAGCAGTTCTTC; CDR3: CASLNGRSIPYNEQFF
size: NA; V: TRBV23-1; J: TRBJ2-3; D: TRBD1; DNA: TGCGCCAGCAATTGGACAGGGTCAGATACGCAGTATTTT; CDR3: CASNWTGSDTQYF
size: NA; V: TRBV12-5; J: TRBJ2-2; D: NA; DNA: TGTGCTAGTGGACAGAACACCGGGGAGCTGTTTTTT; CDR3: CASGQNTGELFF
size: NA; V: TRBV10-3; J: TRBJ2-5; D: NA; DNA: TGTGCCATCAGTGAGTCCGGGGGGCGTCAAGAGACCCAGTACTTC; CDR3: CAISESGGRQETQYF
size: once; V: TRBV5-6; J: TRBJ2-7; D: NA; DNA: TGTGCCAGCAGCTTGGATGGGATGTACTACGAGCAGTACTTC; CDR3: CASSLDGMYYEQYF
size: NA; V: TRBV30; J: TRBJ2-6; D: NA; DNA: TGTGCCTGGCAAAGCTCTGGGGCCAACGTCCTGACTTTC; CDR3: CAWQSSGANVLTF
size: NA; V: TRBV30; J: TRBJ2-6; D: TRBD1; DNA: TGTGCCTGGAGAAGAGACAGGGCAATCGGGGCCAACGTCCTGACTTTC; CDR3: CAWRRDRAIGANVLTF
size: NA; V: TRBV6-1; J: TRBJ2-5; D: NA; DNA: TGTGCCAGCTTTCAGGGGCTGGGGGAGACCCAGTACTTC; CDR3: CASFQGLGETQYF
size: NA; V: TRBV15; J: TRBJ1-2; D: NA; DNA: TGTGCCACCAGCAGAGACGGTGTAAACTATGGCTACACCTTC; CDR3: CATSRDGVNYGYTF
size: NA; V: TRBV30; J: TRBJ2-7; D: TRBD1; DNA: TGTGCCTGGAGTTCCGGGACAGTGACCTACGAGCAGTACTTC; CDR3: CAWSSGTVTYEQYF
size: NA; V: TRBV5-6; J: TRBJ2-5; D: NA; DNA: TGTGCCAGCAGCTTGGGACTCGCGGGCCAAGAGACCCAGTACTTC; CDR3: CASSLGLAGQETQYF
size: NA; V: TRBV27; J: TRBJ1-6; D: TRBD1; DNA: TGTGCCAGCACCGGGGACAGGGGAGGGAATTCACCCCTCCACTTT; CDR3: CASTGDRGGNSPLHF
size: NA; V: TRBV30; J: TRBJ2-7; D: TRBD1; DNA: TGTGCCTGGAGTCGTCGGACCGGGACAGAAAGCTACGAGCAGTACTTC; CDR3: CAWSRRTGTESYEQYF
size: NA; V: TRBV7-9; J: TRBJ1-2; D: NA; DNA: TGTGCCAGCAGCTTATTCCCCGATGATGGCTACACCTTC; CDR3: CASSLFPDDGYTF
size: few; V: TRBV7-8; J: TRBJ2-2; D: NA; DNA: TGTGCCAGCAGCTTACTTGACGGGACCGGGGAGCTGTTTTTT; CDR3: CASSLLDGTGELFF
size: few; V: TRBV19; J: TRBJ1-1; D: NA; DNA: TGTGCCAGTAGCCAGGCCACTGAAGCTTTCTTT; CDR3: CASSQATEAFF
size: NA; V: TRBV6-5; J: TRBJ1-2; D: NA; DNA: TGTGCCAGCAAACCGACAGGAATCTATGGCTACACCTTC; CDR3: CASKPTGIYGYTF
size: NA; V: TRBV6-6; J: TRBJ2-3; D: NA; DNA: TGTGCCAGCAGTCGATGGACTGGAGTAGATACGCAGTATTTT; CDR3: CASSRWTGVDTQYF
size: NA; V: TRBV4-2; J: TRBJ2-2; D: TRBD2; DNA: TGTGCCAGCAGCGTGAGCGGGGGGGTTAACGGGGAGCTGTTTTTT; CDR3: CASSVSGGVNGELFF
size: NA; V: TRBV30; J: TRBJ1-4; D: TRBD1; DNA: TGTGCCTGGAGTGCGGGACAGGTGCTTGAAAAACTGTTTTTT; CDR3: CAWSAGQVLEKLFF
size: NA; V: TRBV5-1; J: TRBJ2-5; D: TRBD1; DNA: TGCGCCAGCAGCGTGGGGACAGCCCAAGAGACCCAGTACTTC; CDR3: CASSVGTAQETQYF
size: NA; V: TRBV27; J: TRBJ1-5; D: NA; DNA: TGTGCCAGCAGCAAGGGCAATCAGCCCCAGCATTTT; CDR3: CASSKGNQPQHF
size: NA; V: TRBV7-2; J: TRBJ2-1; D: NA; DNA: TGTGCCAGCAGCTTAGCGGGACGGGGGGCGGGCTATGAGCAGTTCTTC; CDR3: CASSLAGRGAGYEQFF
size: NA; V: TRBV7-2; J: TRBJ1-1; D: NA; DNA: TGTGCCAGCAGCTTAACGACACCAACGAACACTGAAGCTTTCTTT; CDR3: CASSLTTPTNTEAFF
size: NA; V: TRBV20-1; J: TRBJ2-7; D: NA; DNA: TGCAGTGCTAGAACAAGCTACGAGCAGTACTTC; CDR3: CSARTSYEQYF
size: NA; V: TRBV7-2; J: TRBJ1-2; D: NA; DNA: TGTGCCAGCAGCTTAAGAACGCAGGGTGGCTATGGCTACACCTTC; CDR3: CASSLRTQGGYGYTF
size: few; V: TRBV2; J: TRBJ2-5; D: TRBD1; DNA: TGTGCCAGCAGCCGGGACAGGTCACAAGAGACCCAGTACTTC; CDR3: CASSRDRSQETQYF
size: few; V: TRBV10-3; J: TRBJ1-5; D: NA; DNA: TGTGCCATCAGTGAGTCGTCAGGGTATCAGCCCCAGCATTTT; CDR3: CAISESSGYQPQHF